Listed below are T cell receptor beta chains from one sample, sequenced in a study of blood T cell repertoires in COVID-19. Only in-frame clones appear in the TCRdb table, and some are missing; sequencing was by immunoSEQ multiplex PCR. The sample holds about 130,000 clones, around 89% seen once. Sequencing was performed on peripheral blood. Receptor source: a man aged 55-75 years with COVID-19, enrolled during active disease. Each CDR3 is given with its conserved first and last residue. Each record gives: V gene, D gene, clone size, J gene, CDR3 DNA, CDR3 protein. A D gene is named only where the DNA matches it firmly. The size entry is marked missing in some rows and otherwise reads once, few, many or a size class.

TRBV7-2	NA	NA	TRBJ1-1	TGTGCCAGCAGCTTAATGACAAGTGAAGCTTTCTTT	CASSLMTSEAFF
TRBV7-9	NA	NA	TRBJ2-5	TGTGCCAGCAGCTCCGGGGCGGTGACAGGGACTCAAGAGACCCAGTACTTC	CASSSGAVTGTQETQYF
TRBV5-6	TRBD2	once	TRBJ2-7	TGTGCCAGCGCCTCTGGGAGGGGCCCTGCTGTATCCTCCTACGAGCAGTACTTC	CASASGRGPAVSSYEQYF
TRBV5-1	NA	NA	TRBJ2-7	TGCGCCAGCAGTCCCCAGGGTTTCGACGAGCAGTACTTC	CASSPQGFDEQYF
TRBV10-3	TRBD1	NA	TRBJ2-1	TGTGCCATCAGTGCAGGGGGCTTACCCAATGAGCAGTTCTTC	CAISAGGLPNEQFF
TRBV19	TRBD2	NA	TRBJ2-1	TGTGCCAGTAGTAAGGAGCGGGGGGGCTACAATGAGCAGTTCTTC	CASSKERGGYNEQFF
TRBV6-1	NA	NA	TRBJ2-7	TGTGCCAGCAGTGAAGCCGGGGTTTACATGCTACGCGAGCAGTACTTC	CASSEAGVYMLREQYF
TRBV13	TRBD2	few	TRBJ2-5	TGTGCCAGCAGCTTAGGGCGGGAGCGGACCCAGTACTTC	CASSLGRERTQYF
TRBV7-3	NA	NA	TRBJ1-6	TGTGCCAGCAGCTTAAATGTACCAGGGAATTCACCCCTCCACTTT	CASSLNVPGNSPLHF
TRBV11-3	TRBD1	NA	TRBJ2-2	TGTGCCAGCAGCTCTGGACAGGGACTCACCGGGGAGCTGTTTTTT	CASSSGQGLTGELFF
TRBV6-5	TRBD2	NA	TRBJ2-3	TGTGCCAGCTCCCGGCGGGAGACCGGGGATACGCAGTATTTT	CASSRRETGDTQYF
TRBV2	NA	NA	TRBJ2-7	TGTGCCAGCAGTGGGACAGTTTCGTCCTACGAGCAGTACTTC	CASSGTVSSYEQYF
TRBV2	NA	NA	TRBJ1-3	TGTGCCAGCAGCGCAGCAGGGGACACCATATATTTT	CASSAAGDTIYF
TRBV30	TRBD1	NA	TRBJ1-4	TGTGCCTGGAGTCAGGAGACAGGGAGTGGGAAACTGTTTTTT	CAWSQETGSGKLFF
TRBV11-2	NA	NA	TRBJ2-2	TGTGCCAGCAAAACAACAGGGAACACCGGGGAGCTGTTTTTT	CASKTTGNTGELFF
TRBV7-3	NA	NA	TRBJ2-1	TGTGCCAGCAGCTTTAGGGCAGGGCGAATCAATGAGCAGTTCTTC	CASSFRAGRINEQFF
TRBV19	NA	NA	TRBJ1-2	TGTGCCAGTAGTATAGTAGCCAGGGCCAGTGGCTACACCTTC	CASSIVARASGYTF
TRBV19	TRBD1	NA	TRBJ2-6	TGTGCCAGTAGTGCGAGGACAGGGTTTGGATCTGGGGCCAACGTCCTGACTTTC	CASSARTGFGSGANVLTF
TRBV10-2	NA	NA	TRBJ2-1	TGCGCCAGCAGTGAGACTACCTACAATGAGCAGTTCTTC	CASSETTYNEQFF
TRBV6-5	TRBD1	NA	TRBJ2-2	TGTGCCAGCCGCCAGGGGGCTACCGGGGAGCTGTTTTTT	CASRQGATGELFF
TRBV4-1	TRBD2	NA	TRBJ2-1	TGCGCCAGCAGCCAAGGAGCGGGGGGCGTCAATGAGCAGTTCTTC	CASSQGAGGVNEQFF
TRBV10-3	NA	NA	TRBJ2-7	TGTGCCATCCGGTTGGACAACGCCTACGAGCAGTACTTC	CAIRLDNAYEQYF
TRBV5-1	NA	NA	TRBJ2-5	TGCGCCAGCAGCTTGGTTGGACAGTACCAAGAGACCCAGTACTTC	CASSLVGQYQETQYF
TRBV2	NA	NA	TRBJ1-1	TGTGCCAGCAGTGAAGACAGACTGAACACTGAAGCTTTCTTT	CASSEDRLNTEAFF
TRBV19	TRBD1	NA	TRBJ1-1	TGTGCCAGTAGTGCCGACAGGGGGTCAAACACTGAAGCTTTCTTT	CASSADRGSNTEAFF
TRBV15	TRBD1	NA	TRBJ1-6	TGTGCCACCAGCAGGGACAGGGGGGGATCACCCCTCCACTTT	CATSRDRGGSPLHF
TRBV11-2	NA	NA	TRBJ1-1	TGTGCCAGCAGCTGGAGTGTGTGGGGCGCTGAAGCTTTCTTT	CASSWSVWGAEAFF
TRBV28	TRBD1	NA	TRBJ1-2	TGTGCCAGCACGACAGGGAACTATGGCTACACCTTC	CASTTGNYGYTF
TRBV10-1	TRBD1	NA	TRBJ1-6	TGCGCCAGCACCGCCGGGACAGGGGGCGCAAATTCACCCCTCCACTTT	CASTAGTGGANSPLHF
TRBV5-6	NA	NA	TRBJ1-5	TGTACCAGCAGCATGGACAGAGGGCACTTT	CTSSMDRGHF
TRBV5-5	TRBD1	NA	TRBJ1-2	TGTGCCAGCAGCTTCCTGACAGGGGATAACTATGGCTACACCTTC	CASSFLTGDNYGYTF
TRBV3-1/TRBV3-2	TRBD1	NA	TRBJ2-3	TGTGCCAGCAGCGAAAACAGGGGCACGCAGTATTTT	CASSENRGTQYF
TRBV9	NA	few	TRBJ1-3	TGTGCCAGCAGCGTAGATGGTGGAGCTGGAAACACCATATATTTT	CASSVDGGAGNTIYF
TRBV4-3	TRBD2	few	TRBJ2-7	TGCGCCAGCAGCCCTAAAAGACTAGCCCTGGACGAGCAGTACTTC	CASSPKRLALDEQYF
TRBV5-1	NA	NA	TRBJ1-1	TGCGCCAGCAGCTTGGGGACAGAGAAACTCGAAGCTTTCTTT	CASSLGTEKLEAFF
TRBV7-8	NA	NA	TRBJ1-4	TGTGCCAGCAGCTTAGTTGGGGGGGATAATGAAAAACTGTTTTTT	CASSLVGGDNEKLFF
TRBV5-1	NA	NA	TRBJ2-3	TGCGCCAGCAGCAGGACAGAAAGCACAGATACGCAGTATTTT	CASSRTESTDTQYF
TRBV5-1	NA	NA	TRBJ1-1	TGCGCCAGCACTTCAGGGGCTCCAACCACTGAAGCTTTCTTT	CASTSGAPTTEAFF
TRBV6-5	NA	once	TRBJ1-5	TGTGCCAGCAGTTTAACAGGGCCCAGGAGCAATCAGCCCCAGCATTTT	CASSLTGPRSNQPQHF
TRBV2	NA	NA	TRBJ1-2	TGTGCCAGCAGATCAAACCCGGGTAACTATGGCTACACCTTC	CASRSNPGNYGYTF
TRBV20-1	NA	NA	TRBJ1-3	TGCAGTGCTAGGGCAGAAAACACCATATATTTT	CSARAENTIYF
TRBV27	NA	NA	TRBJ1-1	TGTGCCACCAACAGGGTTGGGGGCCCGGGGAACACTGAAGCTTTCTTT	CATNRVGGPGNTEAFF
TRBV7-3	NA	NA	TRBJ1-5	TGTGCCAGCAGCCAACAGGCCAATCAGCCCCAGCATTTT	CASSQQANQPQHF
TRBV3-1/TRBV3-2	TRBD2	NA	TRBJ2-1	TGTGCCAGCAGCCACGGGACTAGCGGGGGTGATGAGCAGTTCTTC	CASSHGTSGGDEQFF
TRBV7-3	NA	NA	TRBJ1-1	TGTGCCAGCAGACGCTACGGGGACACTGAAGCTTTCTTT	CASRRYGDTEAFF
TRBV11-2	NA	NA	TRBJ2-7	TGTGCCAGCAGCTTAGCGGGGGTGTACGAGCAGTACTTC	CASSLAGVYEQYF
TRBV5-1	NA	NA	TRBJ1-3	TGCGCCAGCAGCCCGGCAGGAAGTACGGGAAACACCATATATTTT	CASSPAGSTGNTIYF
TRBV5-1	TRBD1	few	TRBJ2-1	TGCGCCAGCAACGACGGTGAAGGGGGCGTCAATGAGCAGTTCTTC	CASNDGEGGVNEQFF
TRBV6-5	NA	few	TRBJ2-7	TGTGCCAGCCAACGGGCCTACGGGGGCGAGCAGTACTTC	CASQRAYGGEQYF
TRBV29-1	TRBD1	NA	TRBJ2-5	TGCAGCGTTGAAGATCGAAAGAGACAGGGAGTTGAGACCCAGTACTTC	CSVEDRKRQGVETQYF
TRBV4-1	NA	NA	TRBJ2-7	TGCGCCAGCAGCCAAGATGGTACCGGCGGCTACGAGCAGTACTTC	CASSQDGTGGYEQYF
TRBV7-2	NA	NA	TRBJ2-2	TGTGCCAGCAGCTTGACGGGCGGGGCTAGGAACACCGGGGAGCTGTTTTTT	CASSLTGGARNTGELFF
TRBV7-2	NA	NA	TRBJ1-4	TGTGCCAGCAGCTTGGGAGGGGAAAAACTGTTTTTT	CASSLGGEKLFF
TRBV4-2	TRBD1	NA	TRBJ1-3	TGTGCCAGCAGCCAAGTAGGGTTCGGGACAGGGGCAGGAAACACCATATATTTT	CASSQVGFGTGAGNTIYF
TRBV10-3	TRBD1	NA	TRBJ1-2	TGTGCCATCAGTGGACAGGGCGCCGAGGGTCGTGGCTACACCTTC	CAISGQGAEGRGYTF
TRBV28	TRBD1	NA	TRBJ1-2	TGTGCCAGCAGTTACCCCGGGACAGTCTATGGCTACACCTTC	CASSYPGTVYGYTF
TRBV19	TRBD1	NA	TRBJ2-3	TGTGCCAGTAACCAGAGGGGACAGGGGGCAGGAGATACGCAGTATTTT	CASNQRGQGAGDTQYF
TRBV24-1	TRBD1	NA	TRBJ1-6	TGTGCCACCAGTGATTTTAGGAGACAGGGGCGATATCCACCCCTCCACTTT	CATSDFRRQGRYPPLHF
TRBV5-1	NA	NA	TRBJ1-1	TGCGCCAGCAGATGGAGGGTGGGCACTGAAGCTTTCTTT	CASRWRVGTEAFF